Given below is one T cell receptor (beta chain) in context. What it binds is unknown. TCRdb called the 5' RACE reads again in MiXCR, with one record for every CDR3 protein. The sample holds approximately 500,000 distinct CDR3 sequences, more than 20% seen once. The CDR3 loop spans 18 amino acids. Germline loops: CDR1 LGHNA, CDR2 YSLEER. The V segment lost 0 bases and the J segment 3 bases; nucleotides outside the gene matches: 12. This sample was included in a study of T-cell memory formation after mild COVID-19. Study overall: Largely donor-specific TCR clusters were found.

The study's findings and limits: CD8+ contracting clones occupied EMRA, while CD4+ ones occupied mainly CM and EM. A balance of CD4 and CD8 characterized clones contracting day 15 to 85, whereas later expanders leaned CD4+. Still unconfirmed is whether the second-wave clones peaking on day 37 recognized SARS-CoV-2.

The rearrangement joins TRBV4-3 to TRBJ2-3; 7 bases are a match to TRBD1. Input material: PBMCs or a T cell subset sorted from them (not recorded which). The sequence was collected from an adult woman who had mild COVID-19 (a few samples of this study predate the infection). Cell type and time point are not known. The CDR3: CASSQDRDRISGTDTQYF. The DNA for the CDR3 is TGCGCCAGCAGCCAAGACCGGGACAGAATATCGGGGACAGATACGCAGTATTTT.